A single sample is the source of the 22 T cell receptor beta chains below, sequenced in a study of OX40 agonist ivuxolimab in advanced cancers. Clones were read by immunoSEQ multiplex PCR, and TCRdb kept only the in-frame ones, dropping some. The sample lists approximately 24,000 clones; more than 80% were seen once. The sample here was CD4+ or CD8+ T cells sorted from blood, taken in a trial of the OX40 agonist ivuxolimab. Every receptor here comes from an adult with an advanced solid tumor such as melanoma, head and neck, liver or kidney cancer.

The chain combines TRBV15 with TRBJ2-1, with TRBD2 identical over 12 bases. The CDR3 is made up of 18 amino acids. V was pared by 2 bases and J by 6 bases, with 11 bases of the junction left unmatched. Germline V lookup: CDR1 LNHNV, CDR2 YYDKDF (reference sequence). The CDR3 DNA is TGTGCCACCAGCAGACGAACCGCAGGACTAGCGGGGCTCAATGAGCAGTTCTTC. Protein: CATSRRTAGLAGLNEQFF.

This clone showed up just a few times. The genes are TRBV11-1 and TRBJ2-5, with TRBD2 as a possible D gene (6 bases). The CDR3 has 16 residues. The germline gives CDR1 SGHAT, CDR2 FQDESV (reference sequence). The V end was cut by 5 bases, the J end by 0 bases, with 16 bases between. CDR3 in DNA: TGTGCCAGCAGCGTTTTAGCAGGAGGGTACCAAGAGACCCAGTACTTC. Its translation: CASSVLAGGYQETQYF.

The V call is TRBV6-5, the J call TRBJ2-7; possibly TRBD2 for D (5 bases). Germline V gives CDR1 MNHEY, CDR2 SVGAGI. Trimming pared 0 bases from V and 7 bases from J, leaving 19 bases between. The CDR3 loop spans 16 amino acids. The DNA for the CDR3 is TGTGCCAGCAGTTACTCCCCCCCCGGGGTTTCGCGAGAGCAGTACTTC. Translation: CASSYSPPGVSREQYF.

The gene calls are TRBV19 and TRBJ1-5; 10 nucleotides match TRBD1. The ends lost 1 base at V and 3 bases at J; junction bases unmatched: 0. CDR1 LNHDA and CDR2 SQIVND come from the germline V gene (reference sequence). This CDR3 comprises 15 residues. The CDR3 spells CASSIGQGANQPQHF. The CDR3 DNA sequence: TGTGCCAGTAGTATAGGACAGGGGGCCAATCAGCCCCAGCATTTT.

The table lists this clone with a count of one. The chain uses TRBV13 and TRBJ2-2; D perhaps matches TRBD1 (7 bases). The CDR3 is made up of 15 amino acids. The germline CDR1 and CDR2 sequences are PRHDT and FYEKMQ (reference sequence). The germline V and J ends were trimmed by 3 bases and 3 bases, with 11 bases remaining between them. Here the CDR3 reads CASSFTRGDTGELFF. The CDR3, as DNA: TGTGCCAGCAGCTTCACCAGGGGGGACACCGGGGAGCTGTTTTTT.

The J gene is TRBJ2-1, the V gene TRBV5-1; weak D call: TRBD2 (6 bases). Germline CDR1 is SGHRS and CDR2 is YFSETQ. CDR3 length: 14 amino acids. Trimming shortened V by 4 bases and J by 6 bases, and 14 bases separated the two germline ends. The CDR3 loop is CASSLRGTSNEQFF. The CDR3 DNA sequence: TGCGCCAGCAGCCTCCGGGGGACGTCCAATGAGCAGTTCTTC. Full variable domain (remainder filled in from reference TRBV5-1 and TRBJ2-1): KAGVTQTPRYLIKTRGQQVTLSCSPISGHRSVSWYQQTPGQGLQFLFEYFSETQRNKGNFPGRFSGRQFSNSRSEMNVSTLELGDSALYLCASSLRGTSNEQFFGPGTRLTVL.

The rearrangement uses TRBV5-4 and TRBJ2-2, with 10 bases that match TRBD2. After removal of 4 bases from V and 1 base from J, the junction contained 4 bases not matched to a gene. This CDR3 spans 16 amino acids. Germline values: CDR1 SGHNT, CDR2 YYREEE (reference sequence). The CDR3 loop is CASSLSSGGNTGELFF. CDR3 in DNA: TGTGCCAGCAGCCTGTCTAGCGGGGGGAACACCGGGGAGCTGTTTTTT.

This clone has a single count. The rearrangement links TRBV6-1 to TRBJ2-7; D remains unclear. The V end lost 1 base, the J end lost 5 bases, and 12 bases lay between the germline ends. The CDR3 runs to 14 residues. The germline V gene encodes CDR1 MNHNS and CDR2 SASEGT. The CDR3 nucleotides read TGTGCCAGCAGTGAAGTGGAGTGGGTAGACGAGCAGTACTTC. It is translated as CASSEVEWVDEQYF.

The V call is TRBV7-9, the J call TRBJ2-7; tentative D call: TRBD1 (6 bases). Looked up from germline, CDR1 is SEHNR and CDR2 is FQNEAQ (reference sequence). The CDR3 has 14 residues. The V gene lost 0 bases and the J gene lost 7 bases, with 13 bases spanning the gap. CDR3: CASSLAAGGKEQYF. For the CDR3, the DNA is TGTGCCAGCAGCTTAGCGGCTGGGGGCAAGGAGCAGTACTTC. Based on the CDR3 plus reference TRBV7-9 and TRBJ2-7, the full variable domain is DTGVSQNPRHKITKRGQNVTFRCDPISEHNRLYWYRQTLGQGPEFLTYFQNEAQLEKSRLLSDRFSAERPKGSFSTLEIQRTEQGDSAMYLCASSLAAGGKEQYFGPGTRLTVT.

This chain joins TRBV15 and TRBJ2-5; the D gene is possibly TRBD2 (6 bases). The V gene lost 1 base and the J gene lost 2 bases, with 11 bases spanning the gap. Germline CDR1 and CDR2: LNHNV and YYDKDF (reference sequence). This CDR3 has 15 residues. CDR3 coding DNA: TGTGCCACCAGCAGAGGAGCGGGTGTACAAGAGACCCAGTACTTC. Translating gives CATSRGAGVQETQYF.

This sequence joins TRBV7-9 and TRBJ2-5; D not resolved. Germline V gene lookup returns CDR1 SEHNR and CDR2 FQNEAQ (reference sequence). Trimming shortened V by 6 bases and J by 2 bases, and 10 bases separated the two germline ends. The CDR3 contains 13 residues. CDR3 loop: CASSYGPQETQYF. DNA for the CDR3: TGTGCCAGCAGTTACGGACCTCAAGAGACCCAGTACTTC.

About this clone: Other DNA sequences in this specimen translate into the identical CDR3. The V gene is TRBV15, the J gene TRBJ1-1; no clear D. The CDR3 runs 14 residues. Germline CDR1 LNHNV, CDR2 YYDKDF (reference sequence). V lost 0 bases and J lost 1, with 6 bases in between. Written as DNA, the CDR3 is TGTGCCACCAGCAGAGATGAGAAGAACACTGAAGCTTTCTTT. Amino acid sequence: CATSRDEKNTEAFF. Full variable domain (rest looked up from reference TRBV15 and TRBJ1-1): DAMVIQNPRYQVTQFGKPVTLSCSQTLNHNVMYWYQQKSSQAPKLLFHYYDKDFNNEADTPDNFQSRRPNTSFCFLDIRSPGLGDTAMYLCATSRDEKNTEAFFGQGTRLTVV.

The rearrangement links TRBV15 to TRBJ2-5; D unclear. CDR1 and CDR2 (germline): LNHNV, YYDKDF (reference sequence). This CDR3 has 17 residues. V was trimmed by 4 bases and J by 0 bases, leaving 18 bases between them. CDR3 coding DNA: TGTGCCACCAGCATCCGCCAGCCCATCATGTACCAAGAGACCCAGTACTTC. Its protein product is CATSIRQPIMYQETQYF.

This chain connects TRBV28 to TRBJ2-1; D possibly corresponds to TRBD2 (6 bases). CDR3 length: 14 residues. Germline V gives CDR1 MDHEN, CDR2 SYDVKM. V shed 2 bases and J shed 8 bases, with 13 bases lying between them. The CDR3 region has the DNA TGTGCCAGCAGTTTAACCTCCTGGGGGGATGAGCAGTTCTTC. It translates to CASSLTSWGDEQFF. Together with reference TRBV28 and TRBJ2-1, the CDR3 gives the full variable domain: DVKVTQSSRYLVKRTGEKVFLECVQDMDHENMFWYRQDPGLGLRLIYFSYDVKMKEKGDIPEGYSVSREKKERFSLILESASTNQTSMYLCASSLTSWGDEQFFGPGTRLTVL.

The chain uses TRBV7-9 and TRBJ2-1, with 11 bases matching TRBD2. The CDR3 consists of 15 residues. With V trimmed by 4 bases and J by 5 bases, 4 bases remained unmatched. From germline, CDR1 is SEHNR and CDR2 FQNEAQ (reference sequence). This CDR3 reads CASSYRTSGHNEQFF. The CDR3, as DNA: TGTGCCAGCAGCTACCGGACTAGCGGGCACAATGAGCAGTTCTTC.

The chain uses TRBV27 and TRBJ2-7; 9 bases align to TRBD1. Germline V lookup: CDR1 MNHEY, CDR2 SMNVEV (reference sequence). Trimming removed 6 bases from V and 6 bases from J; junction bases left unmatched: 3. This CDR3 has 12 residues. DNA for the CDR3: TGTGCCAGCAGGGACAGGGGTAGCGAGCAGTACTTC. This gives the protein CASRDRGSEQYF.

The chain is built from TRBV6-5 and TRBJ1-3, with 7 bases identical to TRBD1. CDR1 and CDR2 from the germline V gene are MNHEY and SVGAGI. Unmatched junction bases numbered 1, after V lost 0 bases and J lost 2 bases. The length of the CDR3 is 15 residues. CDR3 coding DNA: TGTGCCAGCAGTTACTCGACAGGGACTGGAAACACCATATATTTT. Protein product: CASSYSTGTGNTIYF.

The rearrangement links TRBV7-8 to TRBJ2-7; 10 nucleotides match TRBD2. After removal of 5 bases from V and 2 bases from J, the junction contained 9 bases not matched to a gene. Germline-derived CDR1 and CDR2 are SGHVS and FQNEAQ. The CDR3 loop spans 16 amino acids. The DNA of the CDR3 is TGTGCCAGCAGCCCAGTTACTAGCGGGGAAACCTACGAGCAGTACTTC. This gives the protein CASSPVTSGETYEQYF.

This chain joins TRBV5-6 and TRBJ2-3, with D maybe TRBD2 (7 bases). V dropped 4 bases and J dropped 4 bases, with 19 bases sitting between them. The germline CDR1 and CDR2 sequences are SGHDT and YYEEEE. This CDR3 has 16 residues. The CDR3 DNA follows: TGTGCCAGCAGCCAAAGGGGGGGGTTTGTCCCAGATACGCAGTATTTT. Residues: CASSQRGGFVPDTQYF.

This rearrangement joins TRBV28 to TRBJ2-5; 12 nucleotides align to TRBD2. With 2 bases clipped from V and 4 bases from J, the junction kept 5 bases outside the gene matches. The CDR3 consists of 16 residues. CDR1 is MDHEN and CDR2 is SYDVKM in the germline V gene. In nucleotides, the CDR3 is TGTGCCAGCAGTTTAACTAGCGGGGGGTTCGGAGAGACCCAGTACTTC. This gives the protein CASSLTSGGFGETQYF.

The DNA for the CDR3 is TGTGCCAGCAGCTTAGTCGGTCACACAGATACGCAGTATTTT. Translating gives CASSLVGHTDTQYF. The V call is TRBV7-9, the J call TRBJ2-3; D remains ambiguous. This CDR3 region has 14 residues. Germline V gene data show CDR1 as SEHNR and CDR2 as FQNEAQ (reference sequence). V lost 1 base and J lost 2, with 7 bases in between.

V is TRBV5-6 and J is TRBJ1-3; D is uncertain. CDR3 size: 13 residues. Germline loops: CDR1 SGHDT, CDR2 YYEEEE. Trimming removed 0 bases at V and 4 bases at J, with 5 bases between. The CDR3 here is CASSLAGGNTIYF. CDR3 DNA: TGTGCCAGCAGCTTGGCTGGGGGAAACACCATATATTTT.